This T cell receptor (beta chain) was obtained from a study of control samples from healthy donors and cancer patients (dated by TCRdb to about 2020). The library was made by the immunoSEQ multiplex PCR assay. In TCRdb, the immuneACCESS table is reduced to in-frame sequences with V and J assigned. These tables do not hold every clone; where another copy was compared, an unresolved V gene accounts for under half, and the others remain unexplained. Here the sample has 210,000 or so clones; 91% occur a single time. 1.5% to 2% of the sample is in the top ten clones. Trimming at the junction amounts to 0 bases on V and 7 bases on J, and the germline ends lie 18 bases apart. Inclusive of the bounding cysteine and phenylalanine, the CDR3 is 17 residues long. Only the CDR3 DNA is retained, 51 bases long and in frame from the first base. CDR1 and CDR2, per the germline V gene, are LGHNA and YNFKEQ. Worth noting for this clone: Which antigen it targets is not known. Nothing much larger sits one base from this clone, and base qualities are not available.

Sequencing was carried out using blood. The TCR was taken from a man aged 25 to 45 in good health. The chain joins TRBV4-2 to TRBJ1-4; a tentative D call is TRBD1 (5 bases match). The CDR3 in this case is CASSQEVRAKVGEKLFF. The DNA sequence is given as TGTGCCAGCAGCCAAGAGGTCAGGGCCAAAGTCGGTGAAAAACTGTTTTTT.